This T cell receptor beta chain was sequenced for a study of blood T cell repertoires in COVID-19. Data came from immunoSEQ multiplex PCR; TCRdb stores just in-frame clones and leaves some out. The table includes roughly 230,000 clones, about 85% detected once. The CDR3 consists of 15 residues. Germline CDR1 and CDR2: SEHNR and FQNEAQ (reference sequence). Trimming left V 5 bases short and J 6 bases short, with 14 bases between. Clinical history as reported by participants underpinned cohort assignment. This TCR was recovered from a woman in her 50s who had been exposed to COVID-19. What was sequenced was PBMCs or T cells enriched from blood (not recorded which). V usage is TRBV7-9 and J usage is TRBJ1-6; D perhaps matches TRBD1 (5 bases). The CDR3 sequence is CASSPTGGFNSPLHF. The CDR3 DNA sequence: TGTGCCAGCAGCCCCACGGGGGGTTTTAATTCACCCCTCCACTTT.